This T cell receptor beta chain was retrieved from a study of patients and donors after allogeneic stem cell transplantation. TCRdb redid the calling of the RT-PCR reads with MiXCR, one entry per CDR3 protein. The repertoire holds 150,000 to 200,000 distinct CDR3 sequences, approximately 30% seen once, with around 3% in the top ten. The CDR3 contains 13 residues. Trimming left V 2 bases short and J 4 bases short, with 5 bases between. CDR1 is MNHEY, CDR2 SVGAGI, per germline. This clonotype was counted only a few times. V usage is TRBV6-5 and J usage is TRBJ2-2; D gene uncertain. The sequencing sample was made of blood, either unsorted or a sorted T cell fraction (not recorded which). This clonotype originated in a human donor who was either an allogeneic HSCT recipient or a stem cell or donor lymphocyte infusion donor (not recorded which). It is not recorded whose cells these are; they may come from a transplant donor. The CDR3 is CASSYGSTGELFF. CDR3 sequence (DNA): TGTGCCAGCAGTTACGGATCCACCGGGGAGCTGTTTTTT.